This T cell receptor (beta chain) emerged from a study of T cells after somatic rescue of genetic block (dated by TCRdb to about 2020). Context from the whole study: What the study looked at was long-term robustness, specifically in a T-cell system that came about through somatic rescue of a genetic block in T-cell development.

The germline V gene gives CDR1 as SGHTA and CDR2 as FQGTGA. The junction shows trimming of 0 bases on V and 0 bases on J, plus 8 bases between the germline ends. Including the terminal cysteine and phenylalanine, the CDR3 comprises 15 residues. Left in the record is the CDR3 DNA by itself, 45 bases read in frame from the first base. In regard to this clone: The target of this receptor is not known. The sample holds no much larger clone one base away, and base qualities are not on file.

Libraries were constructed by the immunoSEQ multiplex PCR assay. TCRdb retrieved this table from immuneACCESS and kept in-frame rearrangements only. Not all clones are present; in checked studies, unresolved V genes account for under half, and no reason is known for the remainder. This sample holds under 150,000 clones; about 93% were observed only once. The ten most abundant clones make up 1.4% to 1.5% of the sample. The TCR comes from a young woman. The chain uses TRBV7-3 and TRBJ1-1; too little of a D gene remains to name it. The material sequenced was peripheral blood mononuclear cells (PBMCs). The nucleotide sequence reads TGTGCCAGCAGCTTAACCCCGACAATGAACACTGAAGCTTTCTTT. Its translation reads: CASSLTPTMNTEAFF.